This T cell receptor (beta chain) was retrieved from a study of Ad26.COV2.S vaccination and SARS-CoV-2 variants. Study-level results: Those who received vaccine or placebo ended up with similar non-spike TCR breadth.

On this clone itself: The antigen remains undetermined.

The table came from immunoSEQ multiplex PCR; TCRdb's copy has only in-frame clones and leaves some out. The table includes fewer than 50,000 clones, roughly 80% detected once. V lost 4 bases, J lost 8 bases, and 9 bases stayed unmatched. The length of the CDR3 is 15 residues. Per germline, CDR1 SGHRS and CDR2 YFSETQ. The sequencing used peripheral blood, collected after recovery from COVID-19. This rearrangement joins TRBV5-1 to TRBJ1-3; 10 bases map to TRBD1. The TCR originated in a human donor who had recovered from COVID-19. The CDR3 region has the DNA TGCGCCAGCAGCCCGGAGGGGACAGGGGAGGACACCATATATTTT. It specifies CASSPEGTGEDTIYF.